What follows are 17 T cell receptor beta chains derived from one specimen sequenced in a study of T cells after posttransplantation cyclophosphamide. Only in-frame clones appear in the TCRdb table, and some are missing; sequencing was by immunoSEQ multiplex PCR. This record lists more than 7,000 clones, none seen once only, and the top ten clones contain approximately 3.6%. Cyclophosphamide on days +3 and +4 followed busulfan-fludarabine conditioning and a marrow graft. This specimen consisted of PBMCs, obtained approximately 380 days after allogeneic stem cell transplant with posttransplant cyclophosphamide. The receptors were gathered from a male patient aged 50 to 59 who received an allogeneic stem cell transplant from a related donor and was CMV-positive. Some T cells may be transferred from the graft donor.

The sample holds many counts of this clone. In nucleotides, the CDR3 is TGTGCCAGCAGTTTCCAGGGTGTCTTTACAGATACGCAGTATTTT. Translated: CASSFQGVFTDTQYF. This sequence joins TRBV6-5 and TRBJ2-3; tentative D call: TRBD1 (5 bases). CDR3 length equals 15 residues. Germline values: CDR1 MNHEY, CDR2 SVGAGI. Trimming shortened V by 4 bases and J by 3 bases, and 14 bases separated the two germline ends.

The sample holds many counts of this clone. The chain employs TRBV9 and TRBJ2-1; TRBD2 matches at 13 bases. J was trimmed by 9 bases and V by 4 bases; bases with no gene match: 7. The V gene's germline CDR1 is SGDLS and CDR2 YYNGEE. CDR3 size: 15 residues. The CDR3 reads CASSSRLAGGTEQFF. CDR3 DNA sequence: TGTGCCAGCAGCTCACGACTAGCGGGAGGTACTGAGCAGTTCTTC.

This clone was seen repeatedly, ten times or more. The CDR3 region has the DNA TGCGCCAGCACCGTGGACAGGGTGAACGGCTACACCTTC. Protein product: CASTVDRVNGYTF. The rearrangement joins TRBV10-2 to TRBJ1-2, with 8 bases that match TRBD1. The V segment lost 7 bases and the J segment 8 bases; nucleotides outside the gene matches: 9. The germline gives CDR1 WSHSY, CDR2 SAAADI. This CDR3 has 13 amino acids.

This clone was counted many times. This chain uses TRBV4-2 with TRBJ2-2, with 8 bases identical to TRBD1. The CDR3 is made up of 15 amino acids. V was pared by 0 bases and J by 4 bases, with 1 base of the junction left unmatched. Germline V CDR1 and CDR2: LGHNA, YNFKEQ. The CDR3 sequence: CASSQDRGLTGELFF. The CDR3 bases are TGTGCCAGCAGCCAAGACAGGGGGCTCACCGGGGAGCTGTTTTTT.

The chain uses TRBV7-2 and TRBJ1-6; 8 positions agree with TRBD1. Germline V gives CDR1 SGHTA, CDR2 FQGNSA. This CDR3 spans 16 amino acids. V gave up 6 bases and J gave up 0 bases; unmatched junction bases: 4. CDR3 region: CASSPDRGSYNSPLHF. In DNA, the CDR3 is TGTGCCAGCAGTCCTGACAGGGGCTCCTATAATTCACCCCTCCACTTT.

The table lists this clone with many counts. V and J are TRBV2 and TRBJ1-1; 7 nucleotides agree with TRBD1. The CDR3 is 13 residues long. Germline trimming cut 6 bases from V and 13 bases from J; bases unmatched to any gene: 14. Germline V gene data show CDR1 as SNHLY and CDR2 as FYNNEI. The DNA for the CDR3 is TGTGCCAGCAGAGCTACAGGGGTCCCTGAGGGTTTCTTT. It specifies CASRATGVPEGFF. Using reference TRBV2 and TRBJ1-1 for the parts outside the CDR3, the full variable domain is EPEVTQTPSHQVTQMGQEVILRCVPISNHLYFYWYRQILGQKVEFLVSFYNNEISEKSEIFDDQFSVERPDGSNFTLKIRSTKLEDSAMYFCASRATGVPEGFFGQGTRLTVV.

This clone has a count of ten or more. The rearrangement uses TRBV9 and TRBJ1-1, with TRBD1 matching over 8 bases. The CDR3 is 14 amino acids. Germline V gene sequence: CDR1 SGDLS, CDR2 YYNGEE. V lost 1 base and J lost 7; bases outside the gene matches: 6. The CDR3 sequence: CASSVKPDRDEAFF. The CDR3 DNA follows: TGTGCCAGCAGCGTAAAACCGGACAGGGATGAAGCTTTCTTT.

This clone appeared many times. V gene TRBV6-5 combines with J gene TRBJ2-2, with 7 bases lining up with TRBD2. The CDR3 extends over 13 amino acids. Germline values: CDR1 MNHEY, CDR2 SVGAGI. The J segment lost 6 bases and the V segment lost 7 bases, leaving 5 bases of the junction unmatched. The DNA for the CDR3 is TGTGCCAGCAATAGGGGAGGGTCCGGGGAGCTGTTTTTT. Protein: CASNRGGSGELFF.

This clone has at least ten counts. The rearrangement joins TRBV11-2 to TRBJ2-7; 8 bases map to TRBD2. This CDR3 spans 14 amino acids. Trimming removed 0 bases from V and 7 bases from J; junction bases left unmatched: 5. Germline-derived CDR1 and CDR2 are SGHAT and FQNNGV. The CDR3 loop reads CASSLDTRGVEQYF. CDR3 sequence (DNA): TGTGCCAGCAGCTTAGATACGCGGGGGGTTGAGCAGTACTTC.

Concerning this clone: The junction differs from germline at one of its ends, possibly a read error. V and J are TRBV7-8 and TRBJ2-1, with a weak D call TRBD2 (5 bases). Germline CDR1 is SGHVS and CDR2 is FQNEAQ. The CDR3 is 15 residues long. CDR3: CASSLERFSCNEQFF. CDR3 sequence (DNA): TGTGCCAGCAGCTTAGAGCGGTTCTCCTGCAATGAGCAGTTCTTC.

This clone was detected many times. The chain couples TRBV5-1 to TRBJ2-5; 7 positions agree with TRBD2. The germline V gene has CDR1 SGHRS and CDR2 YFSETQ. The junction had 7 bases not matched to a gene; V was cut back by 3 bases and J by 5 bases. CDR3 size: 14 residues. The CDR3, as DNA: TGCGCCAGCAGCTCAAGGACTAGGATGGAGACCCAGTACTTC. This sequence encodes CASSSRTRMETQYF.

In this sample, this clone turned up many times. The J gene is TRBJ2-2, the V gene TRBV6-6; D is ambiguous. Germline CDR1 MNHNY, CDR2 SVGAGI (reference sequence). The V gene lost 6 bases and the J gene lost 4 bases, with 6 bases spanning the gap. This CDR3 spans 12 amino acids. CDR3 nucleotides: TGTGCCAGCAGCCCTTTCACCGGGGAGCTGTTTTTT. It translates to CASSPFTGELFF.

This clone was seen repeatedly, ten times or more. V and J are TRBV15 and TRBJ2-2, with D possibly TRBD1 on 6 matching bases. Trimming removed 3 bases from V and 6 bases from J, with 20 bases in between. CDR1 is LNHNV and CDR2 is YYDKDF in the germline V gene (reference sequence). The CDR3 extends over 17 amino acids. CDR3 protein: CATSRLQGALGAGELFF. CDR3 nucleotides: TGTGCCACCAGCAGGCTACAGGGCGCACTGGGTGCCGGGGAGCTGTTTTTT.

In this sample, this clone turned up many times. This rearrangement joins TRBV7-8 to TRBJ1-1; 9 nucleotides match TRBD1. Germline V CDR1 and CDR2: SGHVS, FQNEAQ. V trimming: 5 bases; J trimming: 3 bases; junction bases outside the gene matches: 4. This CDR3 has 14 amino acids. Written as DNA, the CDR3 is TGTGCCAGCAGCATACAGGGGGCGGACACTGAAGCTTTCTTT. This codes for CASSIQGADTEAFF.

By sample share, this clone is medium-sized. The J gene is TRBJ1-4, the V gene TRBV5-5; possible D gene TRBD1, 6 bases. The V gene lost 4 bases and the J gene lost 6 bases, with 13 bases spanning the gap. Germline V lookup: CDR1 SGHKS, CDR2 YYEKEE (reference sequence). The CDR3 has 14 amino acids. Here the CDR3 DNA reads TGTGCCAGCAGCGGGGGGGCCGCTGATGAAAAACTGTTTTTT. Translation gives CASSGGAADEKLFF.

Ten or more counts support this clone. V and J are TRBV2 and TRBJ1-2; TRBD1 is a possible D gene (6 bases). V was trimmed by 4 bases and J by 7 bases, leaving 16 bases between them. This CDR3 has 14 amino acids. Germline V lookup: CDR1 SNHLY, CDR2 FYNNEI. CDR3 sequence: CASSVRTGTTGYTF. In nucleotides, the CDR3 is TGTGCCAGCAGTGTCAGGACCGGGACAACTGGCTACACCTTC.

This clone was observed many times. The CDR3 nucleotides read TGCGCCAGCAGCTTGGTACCGGGGGGGACAGATACGCAGTATTTT. Residues: CASSLVPGGTDTQYF. The chain is built from TRBV5-1 and TRBJ2-3; 8 nucleotides align to TRBD2. Germline CDR1 reads SGHRS; CDR2 reads YFSETQ. This CDR3 contains 15 residues. J was trimmed by 3 bases and V by 0 bases; bases with no gene match: 3.